The 26 T cell receptor beta chains listed next were all sequenced from one sample in a study of blood T cell repertoires in COVID-19. Sequenced by immunoSEQ multiplex PCR; TCRdb stores in-frame clones only, minus some. The sample comprises fewer than 200,000 clones, about 80% of which are singletons, and 6% to 8.5% rests with the top ten. Sequencing was carried out using peripheral blood. The receptors were sampled from a man between 60 and 70 years old with acute or convalescent COVID-19.

The chain carries TRBV23-1 and TRBJ1-2; tentative D call: TRBD1 (6 bases). TRBV23-1 is given ORF status, its function remaining uncertain. The CDR3 contains 16 residues. V was clipped by 6 bases and J by 8 bases, with 25 bases between them. The CDR3 nucleotides are TGCGCCAGCAGGGCGACAGGTCGTAAAGGGGGAAGGGGCTACACCTTC. It translates to CASRATGRKGGRGYTF.

The chain carries TRBV11-3 and TRBJ2-1; 11 bases are shared with TRBD2. CDR3 length: 14 amino acids. After removal of 5 bases from V and 6 bases from J, the junction contained 3 bases not matched to a gene. From germline, CDR1 is SGHNT and CDR2 YENEEA. CDR3 bases: TGTGCCAGCAGCCAACTAGCGGGAGCCAATGAGCAGTTCTTC. This sequence encodes CASSQLAGANEQFF.

The genes are TRBV3-1 (or the pseudogene TRBV3-2) and TRBJ2-1; 7 bases map to TRBD1. Looked up from germline, CDR1 is LGHDT and CDR2 is YNNKEL (reference sequence). With V trimmed by 1 base and J by 5 bases, 2 bases remained unmatched. This CDR3 region has 14 residues. CDR3 protein: CASSQADRNNEQFF. Here the CDR3 DNA reads TGTGCCAGCAGCCAAGCGGACAGGAACAATGAGCAGTTCTTC.

The DNA for the CDR3 is TGTGCCAGCATTTTTAGGACTACCTACGAGCAGTACTTC. Protein product: CASIFRTTYEQYF. This chain connects TRBV2 to TRBJ2-7, with D possibly being TRBD2 (6 bases). V was cut by 7 bases and J by 2 bases, with 12 bases left in between. CDR3 length: 13 residues. The germline V gene has CDR1 SNHLY and CDR2 FYNNEI.

This clone was seen a few times. This chain joins TRBV5-6 and TRBJ1-2; no firm D call. CDR3 size: 11 residues. Deletions cut 3 bases from V and 7 bases from J, with 7 bases between. The germline gives CDR1 SGHDT, CDR2 YYEEEE. The CDR3 nucleotides read TGTGCCAGCAGCTCTTCCAGTGGCTACACCTTC. Translating it yields CASSSSSGYTF.

The chain employs TRBV10-3 and TRBJ2-1, with 7 positions matching TRBD2. The CDR3 sequence is 15 residues long. The ends lost 3 bases at V and 7 bases at J; junction bases unmatched: 9. CDR1 is ENHRY, CDR2 SYGVKD, per germline. This chain's CDR3 is CAISDSLADPNEQFF. The CDR3 region has the DNA TGTGCCATCAGTGATTCCCTAGCGGACCCAAATGAGCAGTTCTTC.

The gene calls are TRBV4-2 and TRBJ2-3, with 8 bases lining up with TRBD2. Germline V gene sequence: CDR1 LGHNA, CDR2 YNFKEQ. This CDR3 is 15 amino acids long. V dropped 0 bases and J dropped 4; count of bases not matched to a gene: 3. The CDR3 region is CASSQEAGGADTQYF. For the CDR3, the DNA is TGTGCCAGCAGCCAAGAAGCCGGGGGGGCAGATACGCAGTATTTT.

J is TRBJ2-5 and V is TRBV9; D possibly corresponds to TRBD2 (6 bases). CDR1 is SGDLS, CDR2 YYNGEE, per germline. This CDR3 is 16 amino acids long. The V end was cut by 4 bases, the J end by 2 bases, with 18 bases between. CDR3 nucleotide sequence: TGTGCCAGCAGCCCGCACGGAGGGGCGGAGCAAGAGACCCAGTACTTC. Residues: CASSPHGGAEQETQYF.

This clone was seen once. This chain links TRBV5-5 with TRBJ1-5, with no clear D. Germline lookup yields CDR1 SGHKS and CDR2 YYEKEE (reference sequence). V lost 0 bases to trimming and J lost 0 bases, with 7 bases between them. CDR3 length equals 15 residues. CDR3 DNA: TGTGCCAGCAGCTTGGCCCCTCCTAGCAATCAGCCCCAGCATTTT. It specifies CASSLAPPSNQPQHF.

Only a few counts were recorded for this clone. The chain employs TRBV12-3 or TRBV12-4 and TRBJ2-3; D may be TRBD2 (6 bases). The V end was cut by 6 bases, the J end by 5 bases, with 12 bases between. The CDR3 spans 13 residues. In DNA form, the CDR3 reads TGTGCCAGCAGCCGCCGGAGGGGAGATACGCAGTATTTT. Its protein product is CASSRRRGDTQYF.

CDR3 protein: CASSFRTDAYEQYF. The CDR3 nucleotides read TGTGCCAGCAGTTTCAGGACAGATGCCTACGAGCAGTACTTC. This chain joins TRBV28 and TRBJ2-7, with a possible D match to TRBD1 (6 bases). With 3 bases removed from V and 2 bases from J, the gap between germline ends came to 11 bases. The CDR3 totals 14 residues. Per the germline V gene, CDR1 is MDHEN and CDR2 is SYDVKM.

The J gene is TRBJ2-2, the V gene TRBV7-3; 9 bases agree with TRBD2. V was clipped by 5 bases and J by 5 bases; unmatched bases: 3. Germline CDR1 is SGHTA and CDR2 is FQGTGA. The CDR3 is made up of 14 amino acids. The CDR3 region is CASSPAGGTGELFF. In DNA, the CDR3 is TGTGCCAGCAGCCCAGCGGGGGGTACCGGGGAGCTGTTTTTT. Based on the CDR3 plus reference TRBV7-3 and TRBJ2-2, the full variable domain is GAGVSQTPSNKVTEKGKYVELRCDPISGHTALYWYRQSLGQGPEFLIYFQGTGAADDSGLPNDRFFAVRPEGSVSTLKIQRTERGDSAVYLCASSPAGGTGELFFGEGSRLTVL.

The chain carries TRBV5-1 and TRBJ2-3; 8 nucleotides agree with TRBD2. V lost 4 bases, J lost 1 base, and 2 bases stayed unmatched. This CDR3 contains 14 residues. Germline V lookup: CDR1 SGHRS, CDR2 YFSETQ. The CDR3 nucleotides read TGCGCCAGCAGCGTTAGCGGGGGCACAGATACGCAGTATTTT. It specifies CASSVSGGTDTQYF.

V is TRBV30 and J is TRBJ2-7, with 8 bases identical to TRBD1. This CDR3 has 14 residues. V lost 4 bases to trimming and J lost 6 bases; unmatched junction nucleotides: 11. From germline, CDR1 is GTSNPN and CDR2 SVGIG (reference sequence). CDR3 nucleotide sequence: TGTGCCTGGAAGGCAGGGGGCGCCTCGTCCGAGCAGTACTTC. Its protein is CAWKAGGASSEQYF.

This clone was seen once. V and J are TRBV9 and TRBJ2-3, with TRBD2 identical over 8 bases. V shed 0 bases and J 2 bases; nucleotides not matched to a gene: 2. CDR1 is SGDLS, CDR2 YYNGEE, per germline. The CDR3 extends over 15 amino acids. The CDR3 loop reads CASSVAGRVTDTQYF. The CDR3 nucleotides read TGTGCCAGCAGCGTAGCCGGGAGGGTCACAGATACGCAGTATTTT.

The chain combines TRBV19 with TRBJ2-1; 10 bases line up with TRBD2. With V trimmed by 4 bases and J by 6 bases, 12 bases remained unmatched. From germline, CDR1 is LNHDA and CDR2 SQIVND (reference sequence). This CDR3 region has 17 residues. The CDR3 DNA follows: TGTGCCAGTAGTACCCCAGGACTGTGGACTAGCGGCAATGAGCAGTTCTTC. Protein sequence: CASSTPGLWTSGNEQFF.

The chain links TRBV19 to TRBJ2-3; D may be TRBD1 (5 bases). The germline V gene has CDR1 LNHDA and CDR2 SQIVND (reference sequence). The CDR3 spans 13 residues. The V and J ends lost 5 bases and 1 base respectively, with 7 bases between them. Here the CDR3 reads CASSVQGTDTQYF. CDR3 coding DNA: TGTGCCAGTAGTGTACAGGGCACAGATACGCAGTATTTT.

This clone was recorded at least ten times. The J gene is TRBJ2-7, the V gene TRBV7-6; the match to TRBD1 covers 7 bases. Germline V CDR1 and CDR2: SGHVS, FNYEAQ. The CDR3 has 15 residues. The ends lost 5 bases at V and 0 bases at J; junction bases unmatched: 7. CDR3 in amino acids: CASSPGTDYSYEQYF. DNA of the CDR3: TGTGCCAGCAGCCCAGGGACAGATTACTCCTACGAGCAGTACTTC.

The chain uses TRBV28 and TRBJ2-5; TRBD2 aligns across 7 bases. Germline CDR1 and CDR2: MDHEN and SYDVKM. The V segment lost 7 bases and the J segment 0 bases; nucleotides outside the gene matches: 8. The CDR3 loop spans 15 amino acids. The CDR3 here is CASTKLANYQETQYF. CDR3 DNA: TGTGCCAGCACTAAACTAGCGAACTACCAAGAGACCCAGTACTTC.

The rearrangement uses TRBV11-3 and TRBJ1-1; D perhaps matches TRBD1 (5 bases). CDR1 and CDR2 from the germline V gene are SGHNT and YENEEA. This CDR3 is built from 12 residues. V was shortened by 5 bases and J by 6 bases, with 10 bases between the two germline ends. CDR3 loop: CASSHGGAEAFF. DNA for the CDR3: TGTGCCAGCAGCCATGGGGGGGCTGAAGCTTTCTTT.

V gene TRBV4-1 combines with J gene TRBJ2-7; 7 bases align to TRBD2. Trimming at V came to 5 bases and at J to 5 bases, leaving 6 bases not matched to a gene. CDR1 is MGHRA, CDR2 YSYEKL, per germline. The CDR3 consists of 13 residues. The CDR3 reads CASSSRLADEQYF. The CDR3 DNA sequence: TGCGCCAGCAGCTCACGACTAGCCGACGAGCAGTACTTC.

The gene calls are TRBV2 and TRBJ2-7; TRBD2 aligns across 9 bases. The CDR3 sequence is 16 residues long. CDR1 and CDR2 from the germline V gene are SNHLY and FYNNEI. J gave up 0 bases and V 4 bases, and 7 bases lay outside the gene matches. CDR3 sequence reads: CASSGGGSGSSYEQYF. The CDR3 DNA reads as TGTGCCAGCAGTGGGGGAGGTAGCGGGAGCTCCTACGAGCAGTACTTC.

V is TRBV5-1 and J is TRBJ1-1; maybe TRBD1 (5 bases). This CDR3 spans 15 amino acids. CDR1 is SGHRS and CDR2 is YFSETQ in the germline V gene. V was shortened by 4 bases and J by 4 bases, with 17 bases between the two germline ends. The CDR3 is CASSPLAGRGTEAFF. CDR3 DNA sequence: TGCGCCAGCAGCCCCTTGGCCGGGAGGGGCACTGAAGCTTTCTTT.

The V gene is TRBV15, the J gene TRBJ1-5, with D possibly matching TRBD1 (5 bases). Germline V gives CDR1 LNHNV, CDR2 YYDKDF (reference sequence). CDR3 size: 14 residues. Trimming left V 0 bases short and J 8 bases short, with 11 bases between. This CDR3 reads CATSRDGGREPQHF. CDR3 sequence (DNA): TGTGCCACCAGCAGAGACGGGGGAAGGGAGCCCCAGCATTTT.

This clone has more than one count but fewer than ten. In DNA, the CDR3 is TGTGCCAGCAGTGGGGCAGCCTTCTACTATGGCTACACCTTC. Translated, it gives CASSGAAFYYGYTF. This chain uses TRBV2 with TRBJ1-2; D is ambiguous. The CDR3 is made up of 14 amino acids. From germline, CDR1 is SNHLY and CDR2 FYNNEI. Trimming shortened V by 4 bases and J by 3 bases, and 12 bases separated the two germline ends.

The V and J genes are TRBV6-5 and TRBJ1-1, with a possible D match to TRBD1 (6 bases). CDR3 length: 14 residues. Trimming took off 2 bases at V and 6 bases at J, with 13 bases between the two ends. Germline V CDR1 and CDR2: MNHEY, SVGAGI. CDR3 sequence (DNA): TGTGCCAGCAGTTACGTACGGAGACAGGCTGAAGCTTTCTTT. Its translation: CASSYVRRQAEAFF.